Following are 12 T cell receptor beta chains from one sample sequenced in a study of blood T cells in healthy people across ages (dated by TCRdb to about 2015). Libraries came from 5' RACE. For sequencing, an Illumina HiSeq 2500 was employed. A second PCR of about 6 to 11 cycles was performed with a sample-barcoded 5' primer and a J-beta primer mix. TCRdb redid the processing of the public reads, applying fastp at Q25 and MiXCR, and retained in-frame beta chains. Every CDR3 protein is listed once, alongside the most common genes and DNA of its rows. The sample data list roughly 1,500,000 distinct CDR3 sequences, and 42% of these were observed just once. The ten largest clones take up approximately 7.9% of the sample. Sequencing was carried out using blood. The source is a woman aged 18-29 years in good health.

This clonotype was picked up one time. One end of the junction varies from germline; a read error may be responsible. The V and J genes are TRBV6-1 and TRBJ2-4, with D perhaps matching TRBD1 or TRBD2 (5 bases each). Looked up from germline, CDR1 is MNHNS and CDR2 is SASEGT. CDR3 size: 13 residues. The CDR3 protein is CARSETRVREQYF. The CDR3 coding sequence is TGTGCCAGGAGTGAAACCCGGGTCAGGGAGCAGTACTTC.

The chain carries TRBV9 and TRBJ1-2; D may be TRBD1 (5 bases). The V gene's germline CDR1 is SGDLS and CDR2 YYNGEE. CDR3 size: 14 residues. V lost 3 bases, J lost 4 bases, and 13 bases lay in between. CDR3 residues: CASSEKDRSYGYTF. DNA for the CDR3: TGTGCCAGCAGCGAAAAAGACAGATCCTATGGCTACACCTTC.

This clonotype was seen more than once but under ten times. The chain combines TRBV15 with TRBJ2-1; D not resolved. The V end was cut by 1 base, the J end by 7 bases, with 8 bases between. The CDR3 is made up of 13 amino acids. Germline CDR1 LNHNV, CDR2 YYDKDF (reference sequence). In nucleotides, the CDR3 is TGTGCCACCAGCAGAGTATCCGGGAATGAGCAGTTCTTC. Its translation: CATSRVSGNEQFF.

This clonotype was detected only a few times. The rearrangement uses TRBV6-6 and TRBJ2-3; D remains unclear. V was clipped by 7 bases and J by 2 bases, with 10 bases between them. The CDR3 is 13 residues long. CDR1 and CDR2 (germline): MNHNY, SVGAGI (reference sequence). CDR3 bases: TGTGCCAGCAATCGAATGGCCACAGATACGCAGTATTTT. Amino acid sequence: CASNRMATDTQYF.

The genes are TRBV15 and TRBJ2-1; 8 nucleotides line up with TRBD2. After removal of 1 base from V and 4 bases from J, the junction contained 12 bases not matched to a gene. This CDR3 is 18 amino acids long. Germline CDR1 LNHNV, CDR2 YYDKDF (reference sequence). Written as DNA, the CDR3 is TGTGCCACCAGCAGAGGGACCGGGACTGGCGGGAGGTACAATGAGCAGTTCTTC. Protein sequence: CATSRGTGTGGRYNEQFF.

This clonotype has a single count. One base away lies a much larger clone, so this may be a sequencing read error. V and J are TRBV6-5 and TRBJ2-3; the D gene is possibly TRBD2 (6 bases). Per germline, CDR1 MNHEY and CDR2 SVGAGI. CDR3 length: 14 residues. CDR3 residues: CANSYGGSTDTQYF. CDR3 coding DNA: TGTGCCAACAGTTACGGGGGAAGCACAGATACGCAGTATTTT.

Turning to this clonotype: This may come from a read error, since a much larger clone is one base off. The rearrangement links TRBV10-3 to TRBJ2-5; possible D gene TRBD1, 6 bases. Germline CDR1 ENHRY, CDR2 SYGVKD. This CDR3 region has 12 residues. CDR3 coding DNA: TGTGCCATCAGTGGGACAGAAGAGATCCAGTACTTC. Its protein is CAISGTEEIQYF.

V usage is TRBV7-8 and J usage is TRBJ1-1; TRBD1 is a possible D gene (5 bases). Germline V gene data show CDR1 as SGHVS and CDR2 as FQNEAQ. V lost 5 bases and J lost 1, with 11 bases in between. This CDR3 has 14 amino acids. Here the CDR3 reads CASSPMTENTEAFF. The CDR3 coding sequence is TGTGCCAGCAGCCCAATGACAGAGAACACTGAAGCTTTCTTT.

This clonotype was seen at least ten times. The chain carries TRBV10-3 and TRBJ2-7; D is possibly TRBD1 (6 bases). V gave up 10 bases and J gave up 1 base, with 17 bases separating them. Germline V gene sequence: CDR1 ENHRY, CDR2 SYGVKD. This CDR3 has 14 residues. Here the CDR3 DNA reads TGTGCCACTATCAGGGGTTCCCCATCCTACGAGCAGTACTTC. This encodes CATIRGSPSYEQYF.

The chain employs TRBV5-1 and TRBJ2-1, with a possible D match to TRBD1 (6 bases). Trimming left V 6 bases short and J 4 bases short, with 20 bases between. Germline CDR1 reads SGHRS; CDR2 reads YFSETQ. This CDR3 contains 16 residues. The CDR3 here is CASTGQTKFLYNEQFF. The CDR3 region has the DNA TGCGCCAGCACAGGACAGACCAAGTTTTTATACAATGAGCAGTTCTTC.

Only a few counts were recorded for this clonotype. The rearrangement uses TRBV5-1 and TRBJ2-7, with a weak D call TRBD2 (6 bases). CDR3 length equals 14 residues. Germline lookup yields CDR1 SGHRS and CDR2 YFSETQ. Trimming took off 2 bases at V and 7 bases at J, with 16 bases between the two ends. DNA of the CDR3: TGCGCCAGCAGCTTCGGCGGGGCTGGTGAAGAGCAGTACTTC. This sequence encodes CASSFGGAGEEQYF.

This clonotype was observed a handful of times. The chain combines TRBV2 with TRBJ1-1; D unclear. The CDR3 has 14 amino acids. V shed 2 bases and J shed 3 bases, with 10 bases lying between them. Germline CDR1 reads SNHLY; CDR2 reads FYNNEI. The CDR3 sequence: CASSETRGDTEAFF. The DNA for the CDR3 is TGTGCCAGCAGTGAAACTCGGGGAGACACTGAAGCTTTCTTT. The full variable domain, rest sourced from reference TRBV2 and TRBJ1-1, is EPEVTQTPSHQVTQMGQEVILRCVPISNHLYFYWYRQILGQKVEFLVSFYNNEISEKSEIFDDQFSVERPDGSNFTLKIRSTKLEDSAMYFCASSETRGDTEAFFGQGTRLTVV.